Following are 31 T cell receptor beta chains from one sample sequenced in a study of T cells in Graves' hyperthyroidism and ophthalmopathy. There were TCR beta CDR3 regions amplified from RNA transcripts. A first-round RT-PCR of the TCR CDR3 used the HTBI primer set. TCRdb redid the calling of the multiplex PCR reads with MiXCR, one entry per CDR3 protein. The data show 250,000 to 350,000 distinct CDR3 sequences, with approximately 15% seen just once and approximately 57% held by the top ten. Sample: blood. All receptors derive from a woman aged 55 to 70 with Graves' ophthalmopathy.

In its sample, this clonotype was seen many times. J is TRBJ1-1 and V is TRBV12-3 or TRBV12-4; TRBD1 agrees at 11 bases. CDR3 size: 14 residues. V was pared by 5 bases and J by 6 bases, with 5 bases of the junction left unmatched. This CDR3 is CASSLGQGASEAFF. The DNA for the CDR3 is TGTGCCAGCAGTCTCGGACAGGGGGCTTCTGAAGCTTTCTTT.

The chain links TRBV6-5 to TRBJ2-7; 7 bases line up with TRBD1. V was pared by 1 base and J by 3 bases, with 6 bases of the junction left unmatched. The CDR3 sequence is 15 residues long. Germline V gene lookup returns CDR1 MNHEY and CDR2 SVGAGI. The CDR3 DNA sequence: TGTGCCAGCAGTTACTGGCCGGGACAGAACTACGAGCAGTACTTC. Translating it yields CASSYWPGQNYEQYF.

Ten or more counts support this clonotype. Here the CDR3 reads CASSQVSEIGELFF. The CDR3 region has the DNA TGTGCCAGCAGCCAAGTCTCGGAGATCGGGGAGCTGTTTTTT. The chain couples TRBV4-2 to TRBJ2-2, with no clear D. V was trimmed by 1 base and J by 7 bases, leaving 10 bases between them. The CDR3 has 14 residues. CDR1 is LGHNA, CDR2 YNFKEQ, per germline.

Note on this clonotype: A much larger clonotype is one base distant, so this may be a read error. The J gene is TRBJ2-7, the V gene TRBV20-1; D may be TRBD1 or TRBD2 (5 bases each). Per germline, CDR1 DFQATT and CDR2 SNEGSKA (reference sequence). The CDR3 is 15 residues long. V was trimmed by 0 bases and J by 5 bases, leaving 17 bases between them. CDR3 coding DNA: TGCAGTGCTAGAGATCCTAGCAGGGTGGAGCACGAGCAGTACTTC. It encodes CSARDPSRVEHEQYF.

This clonotype appeared a few times. The chain employs TRBV11-2 and TRBJ2-1; D may be TRBD2 (6 bases). V was clipped by 4 bases and J by 1 base, with 11 bases between them. The CDR3 runs 15 residues. Germline V CDR1 and CDR2: SGHAT, FQNNGV. CDR3 region: CASSWGSGSYNEQFF. The CDR3 DNA reads TGTGCCAGCAGCTGGGGTAGCGGTTCCTACAATGAGCAGTTCTTC.

This clonotype was found a few times. This chain uses TRBV5-6 with TRBJ1-2; D perhaps matches TRBD1 (6 bases). This CDR3 has 13 residues. Trimming removed 0 bases from V and 9 bases from J, with 12 bases in between. CDR1 SGHDT and CDR2 YYEEEE come from the germline V gene. CDR3 nucleotide sequence: TGTGCCAGCAGCTTGGATTACAGGGAAAGCTACACCTTC. It translates to CASSLDYRESYTF.

This clonotype was seen at least ten times. The chain is built from TRBV3-1 and TRBJ1-2; TRBD1 might be the D (5 bases). V lost 1 base, J lost 3 bases, and 9 bases lay in between. This CDR3 comprises 14 residues. The germline V gene has CDR1 LGHDT and CDR2 YNNKEL (reference sequence). The CDR3 protein is CASSQVQAHYGYTF. As DNA, the CDR3 is TGTGCCAGCAGCCAAGTACAGGCTCACTATGGCTACACCTTC.

This clonotype has just a few counts. V is TRBV4-3 and J is TRBJ1-2; no reliable D call. The CDR3 consists of 14 residues. The V and J ends lost 0 bases and 4 bases respectively, with 9 bases between them. Germline loops: CDR1 LGHNA, CDR2 YSLEER. The CDR3 DNA follows: TGCGCCAGCAGCCAAGAGGCCAGGAGCTATGGCTACACCTTC. Translating it yields CASSQEARSYGYTF.

This clonotype is a singleton in its sample. A clone one base away is much larger, so this may be a read error. This CDR3 fails to terminate in the conserved phenylalanine or tryptophan, so it likely reflects a read error. The chain is built from TRBV6-9 and TRBJ1-5; D might be TRBD1 (5 bases). Trimming stripped 4 bases from V and 11 bases from J, with 15 bases between. This CDR3 is 13 amino acids long. Germline V CDR1 and CDR2: MNHGY, SVAAGI. For the CDR3, the DNA is TGTGCCAGCAGTTCTCAACAGGTCTCGACCCAGCATCTT. It encodes CASSSQQVSTQHL.

The rearrangement uses TRBV5-4 and TRBJ2-1; TRBD1 aligns across 9 bases. The CDR3 consists of 15 residues. The germline V gene encodes CDR1 SGHNT and CDR2 YYREEE (reference sequence). Trimming removed 5 bases from V and 4 bases from J; junction bases left unmatched: 7. For the CDR3, the DNA is TGTGCCAGCAGTTCCCCGGGACAGGGATACAATGAGCAGTTCTTC. Amino acids: CASSSPGQGYNEQFF.

This clonotype was recorded at least ten times. This chain links TRBV20-1 with TRBJ1-2, with unresolved D. Germline loops: CDR1 DFQATT, CDR2 SNEGSKA (reference sequence). Trimming took off 3 bases at V and 10 bases at J, with 12 bases between the two ends. The CDR3 length is 11 residues. CDR3 in amino acids: CSARKTPHYTF. The CDR3, as DNA: TGCAGTGCTAGGAAGACCCCCCACTACACCTTC.

This clonotype occurred many times. CDR3 sequence (DNA): TGTGCCAGCAGTCAGCTAGCGGGGGGAAACAATGAGCAGTTCTTC. The encoded protein is CASSQLAGGNNEQFF. This chain joins TRBV6-2 or TRBV6-3 and TRBJ2-1; 11 bases align to TRBD2. The CDR3 has 15 residues. In germline, CDR1 is MNHEY, CDR2 SVGEGT. Unmatched junction bases numbered 5, after V lost 5 bases and J lost 5 bases.

This clonotype was seen many times. The V and J genes are TRBV9 and TRBJ1-1; TRBD1 is a possible D gene (6 bases). The V gene lost 2 bases and the J gene lost 5 bases, with 13 bases spanning the gap. The CDR3 covers 14 residues. Germline-derived CDR1 and CDR2 are SGDLS and YYNGEE. The CDR3 spells CASSVGGAHTEAFF. CDR3 nucleotide sequence: TGTGCCAGCAGCGTTGGGGGGGCGCATACTGAAGCTTTCTTT.

Note on this clonotype: Just one base apart from a much larger clone, this may be a read error. The genes are TRBV7-2 and TRBJ2-7; possibly TRBD1 or TRBD2 for D (5 bases each). Germline values: CDR1 SGHTA, CDR2 FQGNSA. The CDR3 has 14 residues. Trimming took off 3 bases at V and 2 bases at J, with 11 bases between the two ends. CDR3 DNA: TGTGCCAGCAGCTTTCGGGACGGCCCCTACGAGCAGTACTTC. Residues: CASSFRDGPYEQYF.

This chain uses TRBV20-1 with TRBJ2-5, with no clear D. CDR1 is DFQATT, CDR2 SNEGSKA, per germline (reference sequence). This CDR3 has 13 amino acids. V was shortened by 5 bases and J by 2 bases, with 12 bases between the two germline ends. CDR3 residues: CSAYSPNQETQYF. CDR3 in DNA: TGCAGTGCTTACAGCCCTAATCAAGAGACCCAGTACTTC.

Only one count was recorded for this clonotype. The chain combines TRBV5-1 with TRBJ1-5; D ambiguous. The CDR3 totals 14 residues. Between the trimmed V and J ends, which lost 0 bases and 5 bases, there was a span of 9 bases. Germline CDR1 SGHRS, CDR2 YFSETQ. In DNA form, the CDR3 reads TGCGCCAGCAGCTTGGCCATCGGGGATCAGCCCCAGCATTTT. Its translation: CASSLAIGDQPQHF.

This clonotype has only a few counts. CDR3 protein: CASSSRQGEAFF. The CDR3 nucleotides read TGTGCCAGCAGTTCCCGACAGGGTGAAGCTTTCTTT. This chain links TRBV27 with TRBJ1-1, with 7 bases lining up with TRBD1. V shed 4 bases, J shed 7 bases, and the junction held 3 bases outside the gene matches. Looked up from germline, CDR1 is MNHEY and CDR2 is SMNVEV (reference sequence). The CDR3 is made up of 12 amino acids.

This clonotype was recorded many times. The chain has TRBV7-2 and TRBJ1-2; no clear D gene. The CDR3 sequence is 12 residues long. The V gene's germline CDR1 is SGHTA and CDR2 FQGNSA. V dropped 2 bases and J dropped 5 bases, with 6 bases sitting between them. The CDR3 DNA is TGTGCCAGCAGCTTAATCAGATATGGCTACACCTTC. Residues: CASSLIRYGYTF.

This clonotype was seen many times. The chain is built from TRBV27 and TRBJ2-1, with 7 bases lining up with TRBD2. The CDR3 spans 15 residues. Germline assignment: CDR1 MNHEY and CDR2 SMNVEV (reference sequence). V dropped 5 bases and J dropped 2; count of bases not matched to a gene: 6. The CDR3 DNA is TGTGCCAGCAGTCCCTGGGGGGGGACCTACAATGAGCAGTTCTTC. Translation gives CASSPWGGTYNEQFF.

This clonotype showed up many times. V usage is TRBV4-3 and J usage is TRBJ2-7; tentatively, D is TRBD1 (6 bases). Germline V lookup: CDR1 LGHNA, CDR2 YSLEER. V gave up 6 bases and J gave up 1 base, with 13 bases separating them. This CDR3 contains 14 residues. The chain's CDR3 is CASSPITGSYEQYF. CDR3 nucleotides: TGCGCCAGCAGTCCCATAACAGGGTCCTACGAGCAGTACTTC.

The chain couples TRBV20-1 to TRBJ1-2; the match to TRBD1 covers 7 bases. Germline CDR1 DFQATT, CDR2 SNEGSKA (reference sequence). This CDR3 region has 12 residues. V shed 4 bases, J shed 4 bases, and the junction held 3 bases outside the gene matches. The CDR3 spells CSATGTVYGYTF. CDR3 DNA sequence: TGCAGTGCTACCGGGACAGTCTATGGCTACACCTTC.

This clonotype was seen many times. The J gene is TRBJ2-3, the V gene TRBV27, with 10 bases matching TRBD2. There are 15 residues in the CDR3. V was clipped by 5 bases and J by 6 bases; unmatched bases: 8. Germline V gene lookup returns CDR1 MNHEY and CDR2 SMNVEV (reference sequence). CDR3: CASSTLAGRVDTQYF. DNA of the CDR3: TGTGCCAGCAGTACACTAGCGGGGCGCGTGGATACGCAGTATTTT.

This clonotype was recorded at least ten times. J is TRBJ2-3 and V is TRBV7-3, with 10 positions matching TRBD2. The CDR3 has 15 residues. The germline CDR1 and CDR2 sequences are SGHTA and FQGTGA. J gave up 2 bases and V 8 bases, and 7 bases lay outside the gene matches. The CDR3 spells CASCRSGRPTDTQYF. Here the CDR3 DNA reads TGTGCCAGCTGCCGTAGCGGGAGGCCCACAGATACGCAGTATTTT.

The table lists this clonotype with many counts. This rearrangement joins TRBV11-2 to TRBJ2-5; 10 nucleotides match TRBD1. In germline, CDR1 is SGHAT, CDR2 FQNNGV. V dropped 6 bases and J dropped 4; count of bases not matched to a gene: 8. The CDR3 runs 15 residues. The CDR3: CASRPGQGEGETQYF. CDR3 nucleotide sequence: TGTGCCAGCAGACCCGGACAGGGGGAGGGAGAGACCCAGTACTTC.

This clonotype was recorded at least ten times. The chain is built from TRBV3-1 and TRBJ2-7; 10 bases are a match to TRBD2. The V gene's germline CDR1 is LGHDT and CDR2 YNNKEL (reference sequence). The CDR3 totals 14 residues. Trimming at V came to 6 bases and at J to 4 bases, leaving 6 bases not matched to a gene. The CDR3 DNA is TGTGCCAGCAGGTCCGGGACTAGCGAGTACGAGCAGTACTTC. This codes for CASRSGTSEYEQYF.

This clonotype was observed a handful of times. The rearrangement links TRBV14 to TRBJ1-1, with TRBD1 as a possible D gene (5 bases). Germline-derived CDR1 and CDR2 are SGHDN and FVKESK. The CDR3 extends over 17 amino acids. Trimming shortened V by 0 bases and J by 0 bases, and 14 bases separated the two germline ends. CDR3 sequence: CASSQEIVGQMNTEAFF. CDR3 bases: TGTGCCAGCAGCCAAGAGATCGTTGGACAAATGAACACTGAAGCTTTCTTT.

V usage is TRBV10-3 and J usage is TRBJ1-4; D perhaps matches TRBD1 (5 bases). CDR1 is ENHRY, CDR2 SYGVKD, per germline. V lost 0 bases and J 8 bases, leaving 19 bases between the germline ends. CDR3 size: 17 residues. CDR3 nucleotides: TGTGCCATCAGTGAGTCGGTGGGGCAGGGCCTTCCCGAAAAACTGTTTTTT. As protein: CAISESVGQGLPEKLFF.

This clonotype was seen only a few times. The chain couples TRBV6-2 or TRBV6-3 to TRBJ2-1; D is possibly TRBD1 or TRBD2 (6 bases each). Germline V gene lookup returns CDR1 MNHEY and CDR2 SVGEGT. Trimming took off 6 bases at V and 8 bases at J, with 23 bases between the two ends. The CDR3 has 16 residues. The CDR3 DNA reads TGTGCCAGCAGGAAAAGGAGGGACAATAATGTGGATGAGCAGTTCTTC. It encodes CASRKRRDNNVDEQFF.

This clonotype appeared a few times. The junction and the germline gene differ at one end; a read error may be behind it. The V and J genes are TRBV6-2 or TRBV6-3 and TRBJ2-2; D is ambiguous. CDR1 is MNHEY and CDR2 is SVGEGT in the germline V gene. This CDR3 has 15 amino acids. In nucleotides, the CDR3 is TGTGCCAGCAGTTATCTCGACTCCGACACCAGGGAGCTGTTTTTT. Encoded protein: CASSYLDSDTRELFF.

This clonotype was seen ten or more times. The CDR3 region is CASSQAGTDEKLFF. The CDR3 bases are TGTGCCAGCAGCCAAGCCGGAACAGATGAAAAACTGTTTTTT. The genes are TRBV3-1 and TRBJ1-4, with D unclear. This CDR3 spans 14 amino acids. The ends were cut back, 1 base at V and 6 bases at J, with 9 bases in the middle. Germline CDR1 is LGHDT and CDR2 is YNNKEL (reference sequence).

As to this clonotype: A read error may account for a junction end that differs from germline. This chain links TRBV5-6 with TRBJ2-7; D is unclear. The germline gives CDR1 SGHDT, CDR2 YYEEEE. This CDR3 has 15 amino acids. CDR3 region: CASSFLGQISDEQYF. In DNA form, the CDR3 reads TGTGCCAGCAGCTTTCTCGGGCAGATCTCCGACGAGCAGTACTTC.